This T cell receptor (beta chain) comes out of a study of blood T cell repertoires in COVID-19. Authors' data handling: For nucleated cells, counts were estimated from reference gene primer amplification. Measured with immunoSEQ multiplex PCR; TCRdb has only the in-frame clones, and not every one. The D gene and trimming were derived from the DNA, and the V and J assignments and clone size from that table. The repertoire has more than 100,000 clones, about 80% of them found once; the top ten carry over 10%. V was cut by 0 bases and J by 5 bases, with 14 bases left in between. Germline lookup yields CDR1 MNHEY and CDR2 SVGAGI. There are 16 residues in the CDR3.

The chain has TRBV6-5 and TRBJ1-5; D not resolved. This clonotype originated in a human donor in a cohort sampled during active or convalescent COVID-19. Sequencing was carried out using peripheral blood. The CDR3 loop is CASSYSHQANHQPQHF. In DNA form, the CDR3 reads TGTGCCAGCAGTTACTCCCACCAGGCGAATCATCAGCCCCAGCATTTT.